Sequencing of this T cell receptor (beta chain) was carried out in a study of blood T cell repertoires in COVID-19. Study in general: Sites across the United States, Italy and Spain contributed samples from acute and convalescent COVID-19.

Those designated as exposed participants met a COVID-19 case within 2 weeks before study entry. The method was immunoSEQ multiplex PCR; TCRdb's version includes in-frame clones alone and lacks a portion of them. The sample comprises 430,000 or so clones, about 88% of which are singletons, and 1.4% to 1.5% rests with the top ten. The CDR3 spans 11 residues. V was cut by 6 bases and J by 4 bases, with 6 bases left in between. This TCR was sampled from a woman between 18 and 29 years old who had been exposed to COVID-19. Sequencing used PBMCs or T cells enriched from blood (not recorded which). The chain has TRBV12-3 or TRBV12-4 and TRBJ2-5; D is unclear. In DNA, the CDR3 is TGTGCCAGCAGCCTTTCAGAGACCCAGTACTTC. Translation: CASSLSETQYF.